The 6 T cell receptor beta chains in this list originate from one sample, sequenced in a study of cytomegalovirus exposure and HLA in healthy donors. PCR employed 60 Vbeta and 13 Jbeta primers. Profiling relied on immunoSEQ multiplex PCR, and the TCRdb table lists in-frame clones only, not all of them. The table lists 150,000 or so clones, about three quarters of them singletons. Sequencing was performed on PBMCs. These receptor sequences come from a male donor in good health and CMV-seronegative.

The rearrangement joins TRBV9 to TRBJ2-1; TRBD2 aligns across 10 bases. The CDR3 length is 15 residues. V was clipped by 4 bases and J by 3 bases; unmatched bases: 4. CDR1 is SGDLS, CDR2 YYNGEE, per germline. DNA of the CDR3: TGTGCCAGCAGCACTGAGCGGGGGGGCTACAATGAGCAGTTCTTC. Residues: CASSTERGGYNEQFF.

The rearrangement joins TRBV5-3 to TRBJ2-3, with 9 nucleotides matching TRBD2. TRBV5-3 is an open reading frame whose function is uncertain. Losses at the gene ends were 4 bases for V and 5 bases for J; bases not matched to a gene: 5. The CDR3 loop spans 14 amino acids. CDR3: CARSLGLAKDTQYF. The CDR3 DNA reads TGTGCCAGAAGCCTGGGACTAGCTAAAGATACGCAGTATTTT.

The V gene is TRBV18, the J gene TRBJ1-5; D unclear. Between the trimmed V and J ends, which lost 5 bases and 0 bases, there was a span of 8 bases. This CDR3 is built from 14 residues. From germline, CDR1 is KGHSH and CDR2 LQKENI. The CDR3 DNA is TGTGCCAGCTCATATTCAGATAGCAATCAGCCCCAGCATTTT. As protein: CASSYSDSNQPQHF.

This rearrangement joins TRBV19 to TRBJ1-4; D may be TRBD1 (6 bases). V lost 5 bases, J lost 10 bases, and 26 bases lay in between. The CDR3 length is 17 residues. Germline V gives CDR1 LNHDA, CDR2 SQIVND (reference sequence). Here the CDR3 reads CASSLDNLQGSGGKLFF. The CDR3 DNA sequence: TGTGCCAGTAGTTTGGACAACCTACAGGGCTCGGGGGGAAAACTGTTTTTT.

Only a few counts were recorded for this clone. V and J are TRBV29-1 and TRBJ1-4; D is uncertain. This CDR3 comprises 11 residues. V lost 2 bases to trimming and J lost 8 bases, with 6 bases between them. Germline V gene lookup returns CDR1 SQVTM and CDR2 ANQGSEA. CDR3 sequence (DNA): TGCAGCGTTGAATCACGGGAAAAACTGTTTTTT. It codes for CSVESREKLFF.

DNA for the CDR3: TGTGCTACCAGGACAGCCCGAGGCGGCTCCTACGAGCAGTACTTC. As protein: CATRTARGGSYEQYF. The rearrangement joins TRBV30 to TRBJ2-7; D might be TRBD1 (6 bases). This CDR3 region has 15 residues. Germline V gene data show CDR1 as GTSNPN and CDR2 as SVGIG (reference sequence).